This T cell receptor beta chain derives from a study of blood T cells in healthy people across ages. CDR1 and CDR2 from the germline V gene are MNHEY and SMNVEV (reference sequence). The CDR3 has 16 amino acids. This clonotype occurred a few times. PCR was performed a second time for about 7 to 11 cycles using a sample-barcoded 5' primer and a J-beta primer mix. Via MiXCR, TCRdb re-called the 5' RACE reads, giving one row per CDR3 protein. The sample lists hundreds of thousands of distinct CDR3 sequences; 24% were seen once. These data also formed part of another study, on T cells of mothers and their children.

The V gene is TRBV27, the J gene TRBJ2-5, with 9 positions matching TRBD1. The J call is uncertain, as TRBJ2-1 better fits the DNA end. Sequencing was done on a sample of blood. This clonotype originated in a boy younger than 18 in good health. The CDR3 protein is CASSPSSGQGLMEQFF. The CDR3 region has the DNA TGTGCCAGCAGTCCCTCTTCAGGACAGGGGCTGATGGAGCAGTTCTTC.